Reported below is one T cell receptor beta chain. Its cognate antigen has yet to be identified. Base qualities are not provided; no much larger clone lies one nucleotide away. These data belong to a study of CD8+ T cells in alopecia areata (dated by TCRdb to 2017 to 2018). For context, the study as a whole: The treated patients, all with moderate-to-severe alopecia areata, were enrolled in an open-label pilot trial of oral tofacitinib given at 5 to 10 mg twice daily. Tofacitinib was administered for 6 to 18 months, and 6 months of follow-up off drug were then conducted to assess delayed response and recurrence. In both human patients and the C3H/HeJ mouse model, the study applied high-throughput TCRbeta sequencing to look at T cell clonal expansion in alopecia areata. Human TCRbeta sequencing covered scalp tissue and sorted CD4+ and CD8+ peripheral blood T cells from patchy and totalis/universalis alopecia areata patients and healthy controls. Patients on tofacitinib were biopsied at baseline and after 4 and 24 weeks of treatment, and several of the patients also had a later scalp biopsy. Scalp clonality was compared among normal scalp (n=4), patchy alopecia areata scalp (n=8), and alopecia totalis/universalis scalp (n=8). RNA was obtained with the PAXgene miRNA kit for fixed scalp, the miRNeasy kit for PBMCs, and the RNeasy kit for mouse skin. TCRbeta CDR3 regions were amplified by immunoSEQ multiplex PCR with 35 Vbeta forward and 13 Jbeta reverse primers.

Paper-wide results and their limitations: Compared with mice, TCR sequences shared between patients were less clear, possibly partly because of HLA diversity across the patient population. Compared with normal scalp, lesional scalp had higher clonality and more expanded CD8+ clones, particularly in alopecia totalis/universalis, a pattern that suggests antigenic drive. Resident alphabeta T cells in normal human skin are also sequenced, complicating scalp TCR repertoire analysis, unlike mouse skin dominated by gammadelta T cells.

Relative to germline, V is 4 bases shorter and J is 2 bases shorter, with 14 bases between their ends. The CDR3, cysteine through phenylalanine, is 14 amino acids long. The retained sequence is limited to the CDR3, 42 bases, with the frame set at the first base. Taken from the germline V gene (reference sequence), the CDR1 and CDR2 loops are GTSNPN and SVGIG. The library was obtained by the immunoSEQ multiplex PCR assay. RNA was extracted from all samples and reverse transcribed into cDNA, which served as template for TCR sequencing. First-strand cDNA was synthesized with SuperScript III using a 2:1 mix of oligo-dT and random hexamers. Amplification bias was assessed with a synthetic immune receptor repertoire, and residual bias was removed computationally. The study's processing was this. After raw reads were preprocessed to remove errors, the CDR3 was defined following IMGT conventions as running from the conserved cysteine to phenylalanine. Clonality was computed as 1 minus the Shannon entropy, with the entropy normalized by log2 of the number of productive unique TCRs. CD4 or CD8 identity of scalp clones was inferred by cross-referencing scalp TCRbeta sequences with sorted blood CD4 and CD8 repertoires. TCRdb carries this immuneACCESS record with in-frame sequences only. Its versions omit some clonotypes, under half of them owing to an unresolved V gene in the studies checked, with the rest unexplained. For V, J and clone size, that table is used; D and trimming come from the DNA. This sample has about 150,000 clones in its table, and approximately 53% of those were observed once. The ten largest make up 15% to 20% of the sample.

Reading the label with the study, this specimen's time point is: baseline before oral tofacitinib. Lesional scalp punch biopsies and peripheral blood were obtained from alopecia areata patients. PBMCs were separated by density centrifugation and stained for CD3, CD4 and CD8, after which CD4+ and CD8+ T cells were sorted on a FACSAria. Sequences were derived from CD8+ T cells sorted from blood, sampled at week 0. Rearrangement joined TRBV30 to TRBJ1-1, with a weak D call of TRBD1 (5 bases match). This receptor was taken from a human donor with alopecia areata. The CDR3: CAWKEGRVNTEAFF. The DNA is TGTGCCTGGAAAGAGGGCAGGGTTAACACTGAAGCTTTCTTT.